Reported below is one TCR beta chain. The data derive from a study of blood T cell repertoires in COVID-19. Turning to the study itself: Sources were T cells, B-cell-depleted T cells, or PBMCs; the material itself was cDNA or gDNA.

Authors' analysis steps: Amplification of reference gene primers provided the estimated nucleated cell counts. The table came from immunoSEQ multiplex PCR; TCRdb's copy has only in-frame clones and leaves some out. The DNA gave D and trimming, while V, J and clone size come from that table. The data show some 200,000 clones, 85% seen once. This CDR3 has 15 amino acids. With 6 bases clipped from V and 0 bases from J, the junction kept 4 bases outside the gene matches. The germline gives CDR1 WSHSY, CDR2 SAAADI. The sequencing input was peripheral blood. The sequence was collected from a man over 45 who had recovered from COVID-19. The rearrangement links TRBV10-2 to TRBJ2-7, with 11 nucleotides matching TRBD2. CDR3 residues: CASRPGTSGSYEQYF. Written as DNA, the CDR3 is TGCGCCAGCAGACCAGGGACTAGCGGCTCCTACGAGCAGTACTTC.